The 29 T cell receptor beta chains below all came from one sample that was sequenced in a study of cytomegalovirus exposure and HLA in healthy donors. PCR primers comprised 60 Vbeta and 13 Jbeta primers. The method was immunoSEQ multiplex PCR; TCRdb's version includes in-frame clones alone and lacks a portion of them. The table has some 91,000 clones, around 67% seen once. Sequences were obtained from PBMCs. The receptors stem from a human donor in good health.

This clone has a handful of counts. The chain joins TRBV5-4 to TRBJ1-3; 7 bases map to TRBD1. J lost 4 bases, V lost 0 bases, and 4 bases had no gene match. CDR3 size: 15 residues. The V gene's germline CDR1 is SGHNT and CDR2 YYREEE (reference sequence). The CDR3 spells CASSLEAGGGNTIYF. CDR3 bases: TGTGCCAGCAGCTTGGAAGCAGGGGGAGGAAACACCATATATTTT.

This chain connects TRBV5-1 to TRBJ1-1, with a possible D match to TRBD1 (6 bases). Germline CDR1 SGHRS, CDR2 YFSETQ. This CDR3 has 14 amino acids. Trimming stripped 1 base from V and 3 bases from J, with 10 bases between. The CDR3 sequence is CASSLWGQDTEAFF. Written as DNA, the CDR3 is TGCGCCAGCAGCTTGTGGGGGCAGGACACTGAAGCTTTCTTT. The full variable domain, with the rest looked up from reference TRBV5-1 and TRBJ1-1, is KAGVTQTPRYLIKTRGQQVTLSCSPISGHRSVSWYQQTPGQGLQFLFEYFSETQRNKGNFPGRFSGRQFSNSRSEMNVSTLELGDSALYLCASSLWGQDTEAFFGQGTRLTVV.

This clone showed up just once. This sequence joins TRBV4-3 and TRBJ2-5, with 10 bases fitting TRBD2. The CDR3 is 15 residues long. With 1 base clipped from V and 4 bases from J, the junction kept 3 bases outside the gene matches. Germline loops: CDR1 LGHNA, CDR2 YSLEER. CDR3 coding DNA: TGCGCCAGCAGCCAAGGGACTAGCGGAGGAGAGACCCAGTACTTC. Its translation: CASSQGTSGGETQYF.

V and J are TRBV10-3 and TRBJ2-3; 9 bases are a match to TRBD2. The CDR3 sequence is 15 residues long. Germline V gene lookup returns CDR1 ENHRY and CDR2 SYGVKD. Trimming removed 4 bases from V and 1 base from J; junction bases left unmatched: 3. For the CDR3, the DNA is TGTGCCATCAGTGGAGAGCGGGGGGGCACAGATACGCAGTATTTT. Amino acids: CAISGERGGTDTQYF.

This clone turned up a few times. This chain links TRBV18 with TRBJ2-5, with 7 bases lining up with TRBD2. J lost 4 bases, V lost 2 bases, and 7 bases had no gene match. Germline V gives CDR1 KGHSH, CDR2 LQKENI. This CDR3 region has 15 residues. CDR3 region: CASSPVSRGRETQYF. As DNA, the CDR3 is TGTGCCAGCTCACCAGTGTCTCGCGGGAGAGAGACCCAGTACTTC.

The CDR3 protein is CASSLRLAGPGGELFF. As DNA, the CDR3 is TGTGCCAGCAGCCTCCGGCTAGCGGGGCCCGGCGGGGAGCTGTTTTTT. This chain links TRBV11-2 with TRBJ2-2; 9 bases align to TRBD2. CDR1 and CDR2 (germline): SGHAT, FQNNGV. The trim removed 5 bases at V and 7 bases at J, leaving 11 bases unmatched. The CDR3 is made up of 16 amino acids.

The chain employs TRBV5-8 and TRBJ1-1; D might be TRBD1 (5 bases). Germline loops: CDR1 SGHTS, CDR2 YDEGEE. The CDR3 is 14 amino acids. V lost 1 base, J lost 4 bases, and 11 bases lay in between. The CDR3 region has the DNA TGTGCCAGCAGCTTGCGGGGGACGGGCACTGAAGCTTTCTTT. Amino acids: CASSLRGTGTEAFF.

The rearrangement links TRBV5-1 to TRBJ2-3; tentatively, D is TRBD2 (6 bases). The V gene lost 4 bases and the J gene lost 7 bases, with 13 bases spanning the gap. The germline CDR1 and CDR2 sequences are SGHRS and YFSETQ. The CDR3 extends over 13 amino acids. CDR3 protein: CASSTSSAHTQYF. CDR3 bases: TGCGCCAGCAGCACTTCTAGCGCGCATACGCAGTATTTT.

In regard to this clone: Other DNA sequences from this sample encode an identical CDR3 as well. The V gene is TRBV7-9, the J gene TRBJ1-5; a weak D match, TRBD1 (5 bases). Germline V gene data show CDR1 as SEHNR and CDR2 as FQNEAQ (reference sequence). Between the trimmed V and J ends, which lost 1 base and 3 bases, there was a span of 10 bases. CDR3 length: 15 amino acids. CDR3 loop: CASSLGRGNNQPQHF. As DNA, the CDR3 is TGTGCCAGCAGCTTAGGCCGGGGGAACAATCAGCCCCAGCATTTT.

The rearrangement joins TRBV5-4 to TRBJ1-1; 8 positions match TRBD1. Germline V gene sequence: CDR1 SGHNT, CDR2 YYREEE (reference sequence). The CDR3 sequence is 16 residues long. Losses at the gene ends were 4 bases for V and 1 base for J; bases not matched to a gene: 9. For the CDR3, the DNA is TGTGCCAGCAGCGACAGGGGCTCGTTTTCGAACACTGAAGCTTTCTTT. It yields the protein CASSDRGSFSNTEAFF.

V and J are TRBV5-1 and TRBJ1-2, with D maybe TRBD1 (5 bases). The germline V gene has CDR1 SGHRS and CDR2 YFSETQ. The V gene lost 7 bases and the J gene lost 5 bases, with 18 bases spanning the gap. This CDR3 has 14 amino acids. CDR3 region: CASRVGAGLYGYTF. The CDR3 DNA reads as TGCGCCAGCCGAGTAGGTGCGGGGCTATATGGCTACACCTTC.

This clone showed up just a few times. V is TRBV7-9 and J is TRBJ1-2; 8 bases are shared with TRBD1. After removal of 5 bases from V and 7 bases from J, the junction contained 12 bases not matched to a gene. Germline-derived CDR1 and CDR2 are SEHNR and FQNEAQ (reference sequence). The CDR3 is 15 residues long. CDR3 nucleotide sequence: TGTGCCAGCAGCCCACACCTCGGACAGGGAGGTGGCTACACCTTC. Its protein product is CASSPHLGQGGGYTF.

This clone was found a few times. The genes are TRBV5-4 and TRBJ2-5, with 7 bases fitting TRBD1. Germline assignment: CDR1 SGHNT and CDR2 YYREEE (reference sequence). V lost 1 base to trimming and J lost 3 bases; unmatched junction nucleotides: 6. The CDR3 runs 15 residues. CDR3 sequence reads: CASSLTQGVKETQYF. CDR3 bases: TGTGCCAGCAGCTTGACCCAGGGGGTAAAAGAGACCCAGTACTTC.

The genes are TRBV9 and TRBJ2-1; D is unclear. The V end was cut by 1 base, the J end by 7 bases, with 3 bases between. CDR1 is SGDLS, CDR2 YYNGEE, per germline. The CDR3 runs to 11 residues. The CDR3 loop reads CASSVQNEQFF. CDR3 nucleotide sequence: TGTGCCAGCAGCGTACAAAATGAGCAGTTCTTC. Full variable domain (outside the CDR3, taken from reference TRBV9 and TRBJ2-1): DSGVTQTPKHLITATGQRVTLRCSPRSGDLSVYWYQQSLDQGLQFLIQYYNGEERAKGNILERFSAQQFPDLHSELNLSSLELGDSALYFCASSVQNEQFFGPGTRLTVL.

J is TRBJ2-5 and V is TRBV2, with D unclear. The CDR3 runs to 15 residues. Between the trimmed V and J ends, which lost 6 bases and 6 bases, there was a span of 20 bases. The germline CDR1 and CDR2 sequences are SNHLY and FYNNEI. CDR3 residues: CASSFPLPVTKTQYF. The CDR3 DNA is TGTGCCAGCAGCTTCCCACTTCCGGTCACGAAGACCCAGTACTTC.

The sample holds a few counts of this clone. This rearrangement joins TRBV6-5 to TRBJ1-3; tentative D call: TRBD1 (5 bases). CDR1 and CDR2 (germline): MNHEY, SVGAGI. The CDR3 extends over 15 amino acids. V lost 4 bases and J 0 bases, leaving 10 bases between the germline ends. The CDR3 loop is CASSSTGISGNTIYF. The DNA of the CDR3 is TGTGCCAGCAGTTCAACAGGCATCTCTGGAAACACCATATATTTT.

CDR3 DNA sequence: TGTGCCATCGGAGGGGCAGGCTATGGCTACACCTTC. It codes for CAIGGAGYGYTF. V and J are TRBV10-3 and TRBJ1-2; weak D call: TRBD1 (5 bases). Trimming left V 8 bases short and J 4 bases short, with 11 bases between. The CDR3 runs to 12 residues. From germline, CDR1 is ENHRY and CDR2 SYGVKD.

This clone was observed a single time. The CDR3 does not close with the conserved phenylalanine or tryptophan, likely indicating a read error. This chain joins TRBV10-3 and TRBJ1-3, with 10 bases fitting TRBD1. This CDR3 is 16 amino acids long. After removal of 4 bases from V and 1 base from J, the junction contained 4 bases not matched to a gene. Germline-derived CDR1 and CDR2 are ENHRY and SYGVKD. The CDR3 is CAISGRQGASGNTIYS. CDR3 DNA: TGTGCCATCAGTGGTCGACAGGGGGCTTCTGGAAACACCATATATTCT.

The chain is built from TRBV11-2 and TRBJ2-2, with 8 nucleotides matching TRBD1. The germline gives CDR1 SGHAT, CDR2 FQNNGV. Trimming took 0 bases from V and 6 from J; bases not matched to a gene: 6. This CDR3 is built from 16 residues. The CDR3 loop is CASSLEQGGFAGELFF. The CDR3 bases are TGTGCCAGCAGCTTAGAACAGGGGGGTTTCGCCGGGGAGCTGTTTTTT.

The genes are TRBV6-5 and TRBJ1-2, with D maybe TRBD1 (6 bases). Germline lookup yields CDR1 MNHEY and CDR2 SVGAGI. The length of the CDR3 is 13 residues. V was trimmed by 6 bases and J by 6 bases, leaving 14 bases between them. The CDR3 protein is CASSLYRENGYTF. The CDR3 DNA follows: TGTGCCAGCAGCCTCTACAGGGAGAATGGCTACACCTTC.

The rearrangement uses TRBV4-1 and TRBJ2-5; 10 bases map to TRBD1. Germline assignment: CDR1 MGHRA and CDR2 YSYEKL. Unmatched junction bases numbered 7, after V lost 4 bases and J lost 5 bases. This CDR3 comprises 15 residues. CDR3 sequence (DNA): TGCGCCAGCAGCCGTACCGGGACAGGGGAGGAGACCCAGTACTTC. Translating gives CASSRTGTGEETQYF.

This clone showed up just once. This sequence joins TRBV29-1 and TRBJ2-7; 8 bases fit TRBD1. The V and J ends lost 0 bases and 1 base, in that order; junction bases with no gene match: 5. The V gene's germline CDR1 is SQVTM and CDR2 ANQGSEA. This CDR3 contains 15 residues. The CDR3 is CSVEDLQGGSYEQYF. CDR3 sequence (DNA): TGCAGCGTTGAAGATCTACAGGGGGGATCCTACGAGCAGTACTTC.

This sequence joins TRBV5-1 and TRBJ2-7; no firm D call. Germline CDR1 is SGHRS and CDR2 is YFSETQ. The CDR3 covers 12 residues. Trimming took 0 bases from V and 3 from J, leaving 4 bases between them. CDR3 nucleotides: TGCGCCAGCAGCTTGGATCTCTACGAGCAGTACTTC. This encodes CASSLDLYEQYF.

In this sample, this clone turned up once. One junction end does not reproduce the germline sequence, and a read error may be involved. The genes are TRBV7-8 and TRBJ2-7; 7 bases align to TRBD2. Germline V lookup: CDR1 SGHVS, CDR2 FQNEAQ. CDR3 length equals 14 residues. The CDR3 loop reads CASSLAGTNYEQYF. The DNA of the CDR3 is TGTGCCAGCAGCCTAGCCGGGACTAACTACGAGCAGTACTTC.

The rearrangement links TRBV29-1 to TRBJ2-3, with a tentative D call TRBD1 (5 bases). CDR1 SQVTM and CDR2 ANQGSEA come from the germline V gene. CDR3 length equals 13 residues. V shed 6 bases and J shed 0 bases, with 10 bases lying between them. The CDR3 DNA follows: TGCAGCGTCTGGGGCGGCAGCACAGATACGCAGTATTTT. This encodes CSVWGGSTDTQYF.

V gene TRBV5-8 combines with J gene TRBJ2-3; the D gene is possibly TRBD2 (6 bases). The CDR3 covers 17 residues. CDR1 is SGHTS, CDR2 YDEGEE, per germline. V was trimmed by 3 bases and J by 3 bases, leaving 20 bases between them. CDR3 DNA: TGTGCCAGCAGCTCACGGGGCGGGGTCCTCGGGACAGATACGCAGTATTTT. Translation gives CASSSRGGVLGTDTQYF.

The J gene is TRBJ2-1, the V gene TRBV5-4; 12 bases match TRBD2. The V segment lost 0 bases and the J segment 7 bases; nucleotides outside the gene matches: 2. Germline V CDR1 and CDR2: SGHNT, YYREEE (reference sequence). The CDR3 spans 15 residues. CDR3 nucleotide sequence: TGTGCCAGCAGCTTGGGACTAGCGGGGGTGAATGAGCAGTTCTTC. Translation gives CASSLGLAGVNEQFF.

This clone was seen a few times. This rearrangement joins TRBV5-1 to TRBJ1-2, with 9 nucleotides matching TRBD1. The V and J ends lost 3 bases and 4 bases, in that order; junction bases with no gene match: 7. The CDR3 has 15 amino acids. Germline lookup yields CDR1 SGHRS and CDR2 YFSETQ. The CDR3 nucleotides are TGCGCCAGCAGCTATTCGGGACAGGGAAGCTATGGCTACACCTTC. Protein product: CASSYSGQGSYGYTF. Supplemented by reference TRBV5-1 and TRBJ1-2, the full variable domain reads KAGVTQTPRYLIKTRGQQVTLSCSPISGHRSVSWYQQTPGQGLQFLFEYFSETQRNKGNFPGRFSGRQFSNSRSEMNVSTLELGDSALYLCASSYSGQGSYGYTFGSGTRLTVV.

This clone was found a few times. The DNA is left out, because the CDR3 cannot be placed on it with certainty; the CDR3 is given as TCRdb lists it. The gene calls are TRBV2 and TRBJ2-7; the D call TRBD2 from the table was never checked on the DNA. Including both end residues, the CDR3 is 14 amino acids long. The germline V gene encodes CDR1 SNHLY and CDR2 FYNNEI. CDR3 in amino acids: CASSTSRGGYEQYF.